This T cell receptor (beta chain) was captured in a study of T cells in localized non-small cell lung cancer. Measured with immunoSEQ multiplex PCR; TCRdb has only the in-frame clones, and not every one. The sample holds fewer than 40,000 clones; approximately 91% are singletons and the top ten take roughly 2.9%. The study's findings and limits: Highest T cell clonality was seen in uninvolved adjacent lung, surpassing that measured in tumor. Detection in adjacent lung was observed for a median around 59 of the top 100 tumor clones. Higher adjacent-lung clonality was associated with shorter survival.

On this clone itself: Its antigen is unidentified.

The CDR3 runs to 15 residues. CDR1 and CDR2 (germline): SEHNR, FQNEAQ (reference sequence). V lost 5 bases to trimming and J lost 7 bases; unmatched junction nucleotides: 9. The material was peripheral blood, obtained before any cancer treatment. V is TRBV7-9 and J is TRBJ2-1; 9 nucleotides align to TRBD1. The receptor comes from a female donor at least 60 years old with stage I lung adenocarcinoma. CDR3: CASSPGTGFDNEQFF. As DNA, the CDR3 is TGTGCCAGCAGCCCCGGGACAGGGTTCGATAATGAGCAGTTCTTC.